This T cell receptor beta chain derives from a study of T-cell memory formation after mild COVID-19. The wider study: Most TCR clusters belonged to a single donor.

Germline lookup yields CDR1 DFQATT and CDR2 SNEGSKA (reference sequence). CDR3 length equals 15 residues. Trimming took 3 bases from V and 0 from J, leaving 12 bases between them. 5'RACE, which relied on constant-segment primers, yielded TCR alpha and TCR beta cDNA libraries carrying sample barcodes and UMIs. One entry per CDR3 protein results from TCRdb running MiXCR on the 5' RACE reads. The data hold around 410,000 distinct CDR3 sequences, with under 25% observed a single time. The V and J genes are TRBV20-1 and TRBJ2-1, with D perhaps TRBD1 (5 bases). Material for sequencing was PBMCs or a T cell subset sorted from them (not recorded which). This clonotype originated in an adult woman who had mild COVID-19 (a few samples of this study predate the infection). Cell type and time point are not known. The DNA of the CDR3 is TGCAGTGCTAGGGGGCAGGGTAGCTCCTACAATGAGCAGTTCTTC. Its translation: CSARGQGSSYNEQFF.